The rows below give T cell receptor beta chains drawn from one sample of a study of blood T cell repertoires in COVID-19. Sequenced by immunoSEQ multiplex PCR; TCRdb stores in-frame clones only, minus some. The data hold 200,000 to 250,000 clones, with more than 70% observed a single time. The sequenced sample was peripheral blood. The receptors were sampled from a woman older than 75 with acute or convalescent COVID-19. The CDR3 runs from the conserved cysteine through the conserved F or W. D genes are given only for firm matches. Size values are once, few and many counts, or a class for expanded clones, and some rows have none.

D	V	J	size	DNA	CDR3
-	TRBV9	TRBJ2-3	-	TGTGCCAGCAGCGTAGGACGGGGGACAGATACGCAGTATTTT	CASSVGRGTDTQYF
TRBD2	TRBV19	TRBJ2-1	-	TGTGCCAGTAGTATAGATGGACTAGCGGGGGGGCAGTCTCGCTACAATGAGCAGTTCTTC	CASSIDGLAGGQSRYNEQFF
TRBD1	TRBV9	TRBJ2-5	-	TGTGCCAGCAGCGTAGCCCTCCATACAGGGGAAGAGACCCAGTACTTC	CASSVALHTGEETQYF
TRBD1	TRBV7-8	TRBJ1-5	-	TGTGCCAGCAGCTTAGTCCAGGGGGGTTACGAGCCCCAGCATTTT	CASSLVQGGYEPQHF
-	TRBV18	TRBJ2-2	-	TGTGCCAGCTCACCCGGACAACGCACCGGGGAGCTGTTTTTT	CASSPGQRTGELFF
-	TRBV7-2	TRBJ1-5	-	TGTGCCAGCAGCTTCTTTCTTGGAGGCAGCAATCAGCCCCAGCATTTT	CASSFFLGGSNQPQHF
-	TRBV1	TRBJ2-3	-	TGCACCAGCAACGCAGGGGAAGTCACAGATACGCAGTATTTT	CTSNAGEVTDTQYF
-	TRBV28	TRBJ2-6	-	TGTGCCAGCAGTCGGACCGGGACTTCCGGGGCCAACGTCCTGACTTTC	CASSRTGTSGANVLTF
TRBD1	TRBV25-1	TRBJ1-2	-	TGTGCCAGCAAATGGACAGGATTCTATGGCTACACCTTC	CASKWTGFYGYTF
TRBD1	TRBV2	TRBJ1-1	few	TGTGCCAGCAGTCGGGAGGGGGCGCGGACTGAAGCTTTCTTT	CASSREGARTEAFF
TRBD1	TRBV19	TRBJ1-1	-	TGTGCCAGCAACAGGGGGCTTGGCACTGAAGCTTTCTTT	CASNRGLGTEAFF
TRBD2	TRBV7-3	TRBJ2-3	once	TGTGCCAGCAGCTGGCGCGGAGCGGGGGGGCGCACAGATACGCAGTATTTT	CASSWRGAGGRTDTQYF
-	TRBV11-3	TRBJ1-3	-	TGTGCCAGCAGCTTGTCGGCTAGTCCTGGAAACACCATATATTTT	CASSLSASPGNTIYF
-	TRBV5-1	TRBJ1-2	once	TGCGCCAGCAGCTTGGAGGAGGCCCGCAACTATGGCTACACCTTC	CASSLEEARNYGYTF
-	TRBV21-1	TRBJ1-5	few	TGTGCCAGCAGCAAATTACAGGGCAATCAGCCCCAGCATTTT	CASSKLQGNQPQHF
-	TRBV10-3	TRBJ1-2	few	TGTGCCATCAGTGGGACGGGGGACTATGGCTACACCTTC	CAISGTGDYGYTF
-	TRBV27	TRBJ1-6	-	TGTGCCAGCAGTCCTCCCTTAGGAGCACCCCTCCACTTT	CASSPPLGAPLHF
-	TRBV30	TRBJ1-1	many	TGTGCCCTAAAGGGGGATCAGACTGAAGCTTTCTTT	CALKGDQTEAFF
-	TRBV5-1	TRBJ1-2	-	TGCGCCAGCAGCCCCTCGGGAACTGACTATGGCTACACCTTC	CASSPSGTDYGYTF
-	TRBV18	TRBJ1-1	-	TGTGCCAGCTCACCTTCGACAGTGCTGGTGAACACTGAAGCTTTCTTT	CASSPSTVLVNTEAFF
-	TRBV7-3	TRBJ1-6	-	TGTGCCAGCAGCCTCAGATATAATTCACCCCTCCACTTT	CASSLRYNSPLHF
-	TRBV9	TRBJ1-1	once	TGTGCCAGCAGCGTAAGGACAGAGAACACTGAAGCTTTCTTT	CASSVRTENTEAFF
-	TRBV7-3	TRBJ1-5	-	TGTGCCAGCAGCCAGGGGATGGATCAGCCCCAGCATTTT	CASSQGMDQPQHF
TRBD1	TRBV13	TRBJ1-2	-	TGTGCCAGCAGTTATGCCTCCGGGACAGGGGTCTATGGCTACACCTTC	CASSYASGTGVYGYTF
TRBD1	TRBV10-3	TRBJ1-4	-	TGTGCCATCAGTGCCGCACAGGGGGTTGGTGAAAAACTGTTTTTT	CAISAAQGVGEKLFF
TRBD1	TRBV24-1	TRBJ1-5	-	TGTGCCACCAGTGAAGAGACAGGGGGCGAATATAGCAATCAGCCCCAGCATTTT	CATSEETGGEYSNQPQHF
-	TRBV5-1	TRBJ2-2	-	TGCGCCAGCAGCGGCACCATCCCGAACACCGGGGAGCTGTTTTTT	CASSGTIPNTGELFF
TRBD2	TRBV2	TRBJ2-3	-	TGTGCCAGCAAATTAGCGGGGGGACCTCGCACAGATACGCAGTATTTT	CASKLAGGPRTDTQYF
-	TRBV4-1	TRBJ1-2	few	TGCGCCAGCAGCCAAGAAGCGGGGCAGGTGAGAGCTAACTATGGCTACACCTTC	CASSQEAGQVRANYGYTF